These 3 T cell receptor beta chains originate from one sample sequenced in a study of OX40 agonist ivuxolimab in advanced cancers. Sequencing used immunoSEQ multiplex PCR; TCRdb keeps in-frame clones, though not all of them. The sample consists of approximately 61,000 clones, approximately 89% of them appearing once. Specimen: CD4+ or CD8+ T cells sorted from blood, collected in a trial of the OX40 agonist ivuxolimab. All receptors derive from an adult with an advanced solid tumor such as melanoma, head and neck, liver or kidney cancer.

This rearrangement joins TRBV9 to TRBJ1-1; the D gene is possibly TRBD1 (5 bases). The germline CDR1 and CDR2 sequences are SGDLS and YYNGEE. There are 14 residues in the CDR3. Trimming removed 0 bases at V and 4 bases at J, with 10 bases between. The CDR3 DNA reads TGTGCCAGCAGCGTAGAAGACAGTTCCACTGAAGCTTTCTTT. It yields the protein CASSVEDSSTEAFF.

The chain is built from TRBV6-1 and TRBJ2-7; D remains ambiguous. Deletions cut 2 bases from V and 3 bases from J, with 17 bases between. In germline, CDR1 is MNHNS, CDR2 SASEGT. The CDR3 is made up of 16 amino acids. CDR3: CASSELPRELGYEQYF. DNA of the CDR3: TGTGCCAGCAGTGAACTTCCGCGAGAGTTGGGCTACGAGCAGTACTTC.

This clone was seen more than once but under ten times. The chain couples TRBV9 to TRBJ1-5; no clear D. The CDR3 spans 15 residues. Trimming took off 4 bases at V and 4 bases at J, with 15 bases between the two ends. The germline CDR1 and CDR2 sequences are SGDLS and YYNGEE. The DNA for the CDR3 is TGTGCCAGCAGCCCTGGGGTGGGCCTTAATCAGCCCCAGCATTTT. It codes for CASSPGVGLNQPQHF.